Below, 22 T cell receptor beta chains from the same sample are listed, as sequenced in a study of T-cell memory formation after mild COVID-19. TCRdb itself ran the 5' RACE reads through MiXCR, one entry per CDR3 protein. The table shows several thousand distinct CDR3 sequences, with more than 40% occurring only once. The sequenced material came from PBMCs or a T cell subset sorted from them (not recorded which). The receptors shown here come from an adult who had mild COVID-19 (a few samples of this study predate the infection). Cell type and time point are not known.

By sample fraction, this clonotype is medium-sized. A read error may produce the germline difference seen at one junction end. The CDR3 nucleotides read TGTGCCAGCAGCTTACACCGGGACTACTCCTCCGACGAGCAGTACTTC. Amino acid sequence: CASSLHRDYSSDEQYF. The rearrangement joins TRBV3-1 to TRBJ2-7, with 7 bases aligning to TRBD2. The length of the CDR3 is 16 residues. CDR1 LGHDT and CDR2 YNNKEL come from the germline V gene (reference sequence).

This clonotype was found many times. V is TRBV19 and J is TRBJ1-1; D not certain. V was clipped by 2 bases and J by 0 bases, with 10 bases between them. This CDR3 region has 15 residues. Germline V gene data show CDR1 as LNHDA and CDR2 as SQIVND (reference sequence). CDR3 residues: CASSIPTTLNTEAFF. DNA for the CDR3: TGTGCCAGTAGTATACCTACTACTCTGAACACTGAAGCTTTCTTT.

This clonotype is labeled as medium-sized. CDR3 protein: CASSPWTSNNEQFF. As DNA, the CDR3 is TGTGCCAGCAGCCCCTGGACTAGCAACAATGAGCAGTTCTTC. V is TRBV9 and J is TRBJ2-1; 8 bases are a match to TRBD2. Germline CDR1 SGDLS, CDR2 YYNGEE. This CDR3 contains 14 residues. The junction had 5 bases not matched to a gene; V was cut back by 4 bases and J by 5 bases.

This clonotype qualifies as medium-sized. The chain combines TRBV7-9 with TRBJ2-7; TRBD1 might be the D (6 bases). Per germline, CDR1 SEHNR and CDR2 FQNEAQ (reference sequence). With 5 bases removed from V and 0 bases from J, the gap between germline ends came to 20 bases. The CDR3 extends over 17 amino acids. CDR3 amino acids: CASSRMGQGPSSYEQYV. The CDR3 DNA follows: TGTGCCAGCAGCAGGATGGGACAAGGACCGAGCTCCTACGAGCAGTACGTC.

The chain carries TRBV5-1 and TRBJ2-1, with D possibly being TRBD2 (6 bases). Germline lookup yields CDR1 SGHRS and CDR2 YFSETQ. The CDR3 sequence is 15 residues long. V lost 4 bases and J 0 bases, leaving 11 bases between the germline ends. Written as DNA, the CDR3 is TGCGCCAGCAGCGCCGGGGGTTTCTCCTACAATGAGCAGTTCTTC. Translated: CASSAGGFSYNEQFF.

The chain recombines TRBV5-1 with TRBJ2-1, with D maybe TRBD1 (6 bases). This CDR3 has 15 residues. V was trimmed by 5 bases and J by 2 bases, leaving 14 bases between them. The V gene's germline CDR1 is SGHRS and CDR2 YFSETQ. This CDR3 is CASSTGTYAYNEQFF. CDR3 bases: TGCGCCAGCAGTACCGGGACATACGCCTACAATGAGCAGTTCTTC.

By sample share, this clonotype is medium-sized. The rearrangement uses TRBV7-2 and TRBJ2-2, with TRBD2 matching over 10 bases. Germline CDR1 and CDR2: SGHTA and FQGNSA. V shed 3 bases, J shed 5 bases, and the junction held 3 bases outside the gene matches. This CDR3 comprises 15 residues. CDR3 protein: CASSFPGLATGELFF. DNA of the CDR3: TGTGCCAGCAGCTTCCCGGGACTAGCGACCGGGGAGCTGTTTTTT.

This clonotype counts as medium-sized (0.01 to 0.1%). CDR3 loop: CASSQRSGGPGEQFF. CDR3 coding DNA: TGTGCCAGCAGCCAACGTTCGGGGGGGCCTGGTGAGCAGTTCTTC. The chain links TRBV16 to TRBJ2-1; 8 nucleotides match TRBD2. Germline V gene data show CDR1 as KGHSY and CDR2 as FQNENV. The V segment lost 2 bases and the J segment 9 bases; nucleotides outside the gene matches: 9. The CDR3 covers 15 residues.

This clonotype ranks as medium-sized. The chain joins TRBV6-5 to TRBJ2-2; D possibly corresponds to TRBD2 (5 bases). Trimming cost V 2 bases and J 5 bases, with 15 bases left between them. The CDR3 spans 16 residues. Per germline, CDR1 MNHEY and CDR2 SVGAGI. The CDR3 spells CASSYLSSTGTGELFF. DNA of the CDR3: TGTGCCAGCAGTTACCTGAGTTCGACGGGGACCGGGGAGCTGTTTTTT.

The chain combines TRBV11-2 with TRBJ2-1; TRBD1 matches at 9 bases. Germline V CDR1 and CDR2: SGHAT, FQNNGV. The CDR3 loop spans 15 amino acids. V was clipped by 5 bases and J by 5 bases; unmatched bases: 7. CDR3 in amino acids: CASSIRDRVHNEQFF. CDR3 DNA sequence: TGTGCCAGCAGCATACGGGACAGGGTCCACAATGAGCAGTTCTTC.

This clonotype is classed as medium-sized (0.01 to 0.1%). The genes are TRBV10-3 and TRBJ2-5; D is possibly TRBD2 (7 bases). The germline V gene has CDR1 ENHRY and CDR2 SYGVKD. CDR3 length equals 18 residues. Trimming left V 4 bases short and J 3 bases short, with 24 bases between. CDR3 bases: TGTGCCATCAGTGGTTCAACGACCTGGGGGCGGGGGAAAGAGACCCAGTACTTC. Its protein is CAISGSTTWGRGKETQYF.

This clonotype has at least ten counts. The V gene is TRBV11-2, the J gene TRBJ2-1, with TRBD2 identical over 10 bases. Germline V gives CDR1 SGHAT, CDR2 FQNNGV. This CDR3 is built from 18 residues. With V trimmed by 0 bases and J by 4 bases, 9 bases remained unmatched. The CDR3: CASSLEDLAGASYNEQFF. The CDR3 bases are TGTGCCAGCAGCTTAGAAGATCTAGCGGGGGCCTCTTACAATGAGCAGTTCTTC. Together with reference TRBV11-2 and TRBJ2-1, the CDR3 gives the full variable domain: EAGVAQSPRYKIIEKRQSVAFWCNPISGHATLYWYQQILGQGPKLLIQFQNNGVVDDSQLPKDRFSAERLKGVDSTLKIQPAKLEDSAVYLCASSLEDLAGASYNEQFFGPGTRLTVL.

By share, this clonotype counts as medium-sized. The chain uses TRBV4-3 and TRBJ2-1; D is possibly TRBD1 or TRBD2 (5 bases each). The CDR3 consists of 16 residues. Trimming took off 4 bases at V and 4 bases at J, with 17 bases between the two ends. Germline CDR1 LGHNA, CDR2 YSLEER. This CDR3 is CASSPWTGTGYNEQFF. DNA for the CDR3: TGCGCCAGCAGCCCGTGGACCGGGACGGGTTACAATGAGCAGTTCTTC.

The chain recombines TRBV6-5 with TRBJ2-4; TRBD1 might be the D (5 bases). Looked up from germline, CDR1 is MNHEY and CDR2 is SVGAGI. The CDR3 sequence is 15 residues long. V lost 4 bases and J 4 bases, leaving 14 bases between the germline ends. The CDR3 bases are TGTGCCAGCAGTTCGCCGGGCCAGGGAAAAAACATTCAGTACTTC. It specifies CASSSPGQGKNIQYF.

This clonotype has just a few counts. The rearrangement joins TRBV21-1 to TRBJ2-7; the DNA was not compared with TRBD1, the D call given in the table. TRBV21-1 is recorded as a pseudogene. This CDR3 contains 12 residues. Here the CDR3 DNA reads TGTGCCAGCAGCAGTGGGGGCTACGAGCAGTACGTC. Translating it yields CASSSGGYEQYV.

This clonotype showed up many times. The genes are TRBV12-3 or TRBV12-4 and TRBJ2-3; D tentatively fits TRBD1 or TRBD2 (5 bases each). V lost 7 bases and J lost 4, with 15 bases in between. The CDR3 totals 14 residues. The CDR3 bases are TGTGCCAGCACCGACCGGGGCGCCTCAGATACGCAGTATTTT. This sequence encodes CASTDRGASDTQYF.

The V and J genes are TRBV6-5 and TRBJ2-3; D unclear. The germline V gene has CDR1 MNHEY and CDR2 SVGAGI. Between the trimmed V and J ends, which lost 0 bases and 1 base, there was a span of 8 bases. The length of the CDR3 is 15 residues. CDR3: CASSYSLGRTDTQYF. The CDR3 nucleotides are TGTGCCAGCAGTTACTCGTTGGGCCGCACAGATACGCAGTATTTT.

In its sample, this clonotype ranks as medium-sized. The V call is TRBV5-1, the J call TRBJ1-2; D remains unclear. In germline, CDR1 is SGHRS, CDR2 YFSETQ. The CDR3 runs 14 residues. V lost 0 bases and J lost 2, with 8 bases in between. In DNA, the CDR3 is TGCGCCAGCAGCTTGGATGGTGGGAACTATGGCTACACCTTC. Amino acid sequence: CASSLDGGNYGYTF.

CDR3: CATSPDVGRVSEKLFF. CDR3 DNA: TGTGCCACCAGTCCCGATGTGGGCAGGGTTTCAGAAAAACTGTTTTTT. This chain connects TRBV15 to TRBJ1-4, with a possible D match to TRBD1 (5 bases). The CDR3 loop spans 16 amino acids. Germline CDR1 reads LNHNV; CDR2 reads YYDKDF (reference sequence). Trimming removed 6 bases at V and 8 bases at J, with 22 bases between.

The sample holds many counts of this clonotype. CDR3 in DNA: TGTGCCAGCAGTTCACCCCCGGGACACGGCCCCGCTGATGGCTATAATTCACCCCTCCACTTT. Protein sequence: CASSSPPGHGPADGYNSPLHF. This chain links TRBV28 with TRBJ1-6, with D maybe TRBD1 (6 bases). Germline V lookup: CDR1 MDHEN, CDR2 SYDVKM. The V end lost 4 bases, the J end lost 3 bases, and 28 bases lay between the germline ends. This CDR3 region has 21 residues. Full variable domain (rest looked up from reference TRBV28 and TRBJ1-6): DVKVTQSSRYLVKRTGEKVFLECVQDMDHENMFWYRQDPGLGLRLIYFSYDVKMKEKGDIPEGYSVSREKKERFSLILESASTNQTSMYLCASSSPPGHGPADGYNSPLHFGNGTRLTVT.

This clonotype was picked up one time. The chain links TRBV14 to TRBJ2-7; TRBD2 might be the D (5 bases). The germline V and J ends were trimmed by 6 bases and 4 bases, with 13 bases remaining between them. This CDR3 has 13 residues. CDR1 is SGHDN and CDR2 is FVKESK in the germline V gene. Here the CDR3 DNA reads TGTGCCAGCAGTACGGGGTCTACATACGAGCAGTACTTC. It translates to CASSTGSTYEQYF.

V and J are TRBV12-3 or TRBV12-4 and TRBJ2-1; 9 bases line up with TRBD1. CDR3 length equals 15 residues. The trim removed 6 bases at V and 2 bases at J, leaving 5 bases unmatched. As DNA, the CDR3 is TGTGCCAGCAGGGGACAGGGAGGCCCCTACAATGAGCAGTTCTTC. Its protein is CASRGQGGPYNEQFF.